This passage covers 31 T cell receptor beta chains from one sample sequenced in a study of chemoradiotherapy in HPV16-positive cancers. TCRdb's copy holds only in-frame clones and misses some; the assay was immunoSEQ multiplex PCR. Among around 68,000 clones listed, more than 70% were seen once. The sample was blood, taken from a patient who underwent chemoradiotherapy. All receptors come from a human donor with HPV-associated anogenital cancer.

The chain combines TRBV5-1 with TRBJ1-3; tentative D call: TRBD1 (5 bases). Trimming removed 1 base at V and 1 base at J, with 6 bases between. This CDR3 contains 14 residues. From germline, CDR1 is SGHRS and CDR2 YFSETQ. The CDR3: CASSLQGSGNTIYF. The CDR3 DNA sequence: TGCGCCAGCAGCTTGCAGGGTTCTGGAAACACCATATATTTT.

This rearrangement joins TRBV6-1 to TRBJ1-2; D is uncertain. Germline assignment: CDR1 MNHNS and CDR2 SASEGT. V was trimmed by 4 bases and J by 0 bases, leaving 12 bases between them. The CDR3 has 15 residues. In nucleotides, the CDR3 is TGTGCCAGCAGTGCGGTACAGAACTCTAACTATGGCTACACCTTC. It translates to CASSAVQNSNYGYTF.

V gene TRBV30 combines with J gene TRBJ2-1; D ambiguous. Looked up from germline, CDR1 is GTSNPN and CDR2 is SVGIG (reference sequence). Between the trimmed V and J ends, which lost 0 bases and 6 bases, there was a span of 12 bases. The CDR3 runs 14 residues. CDR3 region: CAWSVSALVNEQFF. DNA for the CDR3: TGTGCCTGGAGTGTATCAGCGTTGGTCAATGAGCAGTTCTTC.

V gene TRBV14 combines with J gene TRBJ2-7; no clear D. This CDR3 contains 15 residues. The germline V gene encodes CDR1 SGHDN and CDR2 FVKESK. V gave up 1 base and J gave up 1 base, with 11 bases separating them. CDR3 amino acids: CASSQGVARSYEQYF. The CDR3 DNA reads TGTGCCAGCAGCCAAGGGGTGGCTCGGTCCTACGAGCAGTACTTC.

The chain carries TRBV29-1 and TRBJ1-2; D unresolved. Germline CDR1 SQVTM, CDR2 ANQGSEA. V was clipped by 4 bases and J by 8 bases, with 20 bases between them. This CDR3 region has 14 residues. The CDR3 bases are TGCAGCGTTGTAGGAGACAAGGTACTGGAGGGCTACACCTTC. Its translation: CSVVGDKVLEGYTF.

Only one count was recorded for this clone. The V gene is TRBV5-1, the J gene TRBJ1-2; tentative D call: TRBD1 (6 bases). Per germline, CDR1 SGHRS and CDR2 YFSETQ. V was shortened by 3 bases and J by 4 bases, with 10 bases between the two germline ends. The CDR3 runs 13 residues. The CDR3 DNA reads as TGCGCCAGCAGCTCCGGACAGTCCTATGGCTACACCTTC. Its translation is CASSSGQSYGYTF.

The chain combines TRBV10-3 with TRBJ2-5; 11 nucleotides line up with TRBD2. The CDR3 has 15 amino acids. Germline V lookup: CDR1 ENHRY, CDR2 SYGVKD. V dropped 6 bases and J dropped 5; count of bases not matched to a gene: 8. CDR3 sequence: CAISPTSGSRETQYF. CDR3 nucleotides: TGTGCCATCAGCCCCACTAGCGGGAGCAGGGAGACCCAGTACTTC.

V is TRBV15 and J is TRBJ2-1; D is possibly TRBD1 or TRBD2 (5 bases each). The germline V gene encodes CDR1 LNHNV and CDR2 YYDKDF (reference sequence). This CDR3 comprises 14 residues. V was clipped by 5 bases and J by 6 bases, with 14 bases between them. Here the CDR3 DNA reads TGTGCCACCAGCGCCGGGACCCTCCCCAATGAGCAGTTCTTC. Translating gives CATSAGTLPNEQFF. Combining the CDR3 with reference TRBV15 and TRBJ2-1 gives the whole variable domain DAMVIQNPRYQVTQFGKPVTLSCSQTLNHNVMYWYQQKSSQAPKLLFHYYDKDFNNEADTPDNFQSRRPNTSFCFLDIRSPGLGDTAMYLCATSAGTLPNEQFFGPGTRLTVL.

The rearrangement links TRBV4-1 to TRBJ2-5, with TRBD1 matching 12 bases. The J call may be wrong; the DNA end is better matched by TRBJ2-7. Germline CDR1 and CDR2: MGHRA and YSYEKL. The CDR3 runs to 16 residues. Here the CDR3 reads CASSRIQGQGAYEQYF. Written as DNA, the CDR3 is TGCGCCAGCAGCCGGATACAGGGACAGGGGGCTTACGAGCAGTACTTC.

The chain has TRBV7-2 and TRBJ2-7; weak D call: TRBD1 (7 bases). The ends were cut back, 1 base at V and 3 bases at J, with 13 bases in the middle. The CDR3 totals 15 residues. The germline V gene has CDR1 SGHTA and CDR2 FQGNSA. CDR3 nucleotides: TGTGCCAGCAGCTTAGTAGCGGCAGGGGGCTACGAGCAGTACTTC. Encoded protein: CASSLVAAGGYEQYF.

The chain has TRBV19 and TRBJ2-3; 8 bases line up with TRBD1. This CDR3 region has 13 residues. V lost 9 bases and J lost 3; bases outside the gene matches: 5. The germline CDR1 and CDR2 sequences are LNHDA and SQIVND (reference sequence). Here the CDR3 DNA reads TGTGCCAGCCGGACAGGGCAAACAGATACGCAGTATTTT. The encoded protein is CASRTGQTDTQYF.

This sequence joins TRBV6-1 and TRBJ1-1; D gene unclear. The germline V and J ends were trimmed by 8 bases and 1 base, with 11 bases remaining between them. In germline, CDR1 is MNHNS, CDR2 SASEGT. The CDR3 consists of 13 residues. Here the CDR3 DNA reads TGTGCCAGCGGCGAGACATGGAACACTGAAGCTTTCTTT. It yields the protein CASGETWNTEAFF.

The rearrangement joins TRBV6-1 to TRBJ2-7; TRBD2 might be the D (6 bases). The germline CDR1 and CDR2 sequences are MNHNS and SASEGT. The CDR3 length is 14 residues. Trimming pared 10 bases from V and 0 bases from J, leaving 16 bases between. CDR3 sequence reads: CATRSERASYEQYF. CDR3 sequence (DNA): TGTGCCACCCGGTCGGAGCGGGCCTCCTACGAGCAGTACTTC.

J is TRBJ1-5 and V is TRBV6-1, with 8 positions matching TRBD1. The V gene's germline CDR1 is MNHNS and CDR2 SASEGT. J lost 7 bases, V lost 4 bases, and 6 bases had no gene match. This CDR3 is 14 amino acids long. The CDR3 spells CASSAETGAQPQHF. DNA of the CDR3: TGTGCCAGCAGTGCGGAGACAGGGGCCCAGCCCCAGCATTTT.

There are a few counts of this clone. The chain carries TRBV18 and TRBJ1-3; D call uncertain. This CDR3 is 13 amino acids long. CDR1 is KGHSH and CDR2 is LQKENI in the germline V gene. V gave up 3 bases and J gave up 4 bases, with 7 bases separating them. The CDR3, as DNA: TGTGCCAGCTCACCCCAGTTCGGAAACACCATATATTTT. This translates into CASSPQFGNTIYF.

The genes are TRBV19 and TRBJ2-3; D perhaps matches TRBD2 (5 bases). Germline loops: CDR1 LNHDA, CDR2 SQIVND (reference sequence). The CDR3 runs 15 residues. Trimming pared 5 bases from V and 0 bases from J, leaving 12 bases between. The CDR3, as DNA: TGTGCCAGTAGTGAGGGTGATACTAGCACAGATACGCAGTATTTT. Protein product: CASSEGDTSTDTQYF.

This rearrangement joins TRBV18 to TRBJ2-7; D is possibly TRBD2 (7 bases). From germline, CDR1 is KGHSH and CDR2 LQKENI. Between the trimmed V and J ends, which lost 3 bases and 2 bases, there was a span of 14 bases. This CDR3 spans 15 amino acids. The CDR3 DNA sequence: TGTGCCAGCTCACCGGGGGGCGCGGGAGCCTACGAGCAGTACTTC. It is translated as CASSPGGAGAYEQYF.

The chain uses TRBV30 and TRBJ1-2, with no clear D. Trimming removed 4 bases at V and 8 bases at J, with 17 bases between. CDR1 and CDR2 (germline): GTSNPN, SVGIG (reference sequence). There are 13 residues in the CDR3. The CDR3 region has the DNA TGTGCCTGGATGGAGGGAGGTGATGGCGGCTACACCTTC. This codes for CAWMEGGDGGYTF.

The V and J genes are TRBV7-2 and TRBJ1-5, with 8 bases that match TRBD1. Germline trimming cut 4 bases from V and 2 bases from J; bases unmatched to any gene: 4. CDR1 SGHTA and CDR2 FQGNSA come from the germline V gene. The CDR3 loop spans 15 amino acids. As DNA, the CDR3 is TGTGCCAGCAGCTGGACAGGGAAGGGCAATCAGCCCCAGCATTTT. Its translation: CASSWTGKGNQPQHF.

This chain uses TRBV6-1 with TRBJ1-3, with D tentatively TRBD1 (6 bases). V was clipped by 8 bases and J by 0 bases, with 8 bases between them. Looked up from germline, CDR1 is MNHNS and CDR2 is SASEGT. The CDR3 covers 13 residues. CDR3 sequence (DNA): TGTGCCAGCCGGGACAACTCTGGAAACACCATATATTTT. Protein: CASRDNSGNTIYF.

J is TRBJ2-1 and V is TRBV10-3, with 7 bases matching TRBD2. This CDR3 is built from 16 residues. After removal of 0 bases from V and 4 bases from J, the junction contained 6 bases not matched to a gene. The germline gives CDR1 ENHRY, CDR2 SYGVKD. The CDR3 DNA reads TGTGCCATCAGTGAGTCGGGGGGGGTCCTTTACAATGAGCAGTTCTTC. Translation: CAISESGGVLYNEQFF.

V is TRBV28 and J is TRBJ1-2; TRBD1 matches at 9 bases. The germline gives CDR1 MDHEN, CDR2 SYDVKM. The ends lost 3 bases at V and 5 bases at J; junction bases unmatched: 1. The CDR3 totals 13 residues. Here the CDR3 reads CASSLTGGYGYTF. CDR3 bases: TGTGCCAGCAGTTTGACAGGGGGGTATGGCTACACCTTC.

The chain employs TRBV4-1 and TRBJ2-7, with TRBD1 matching over 7 bases. The ends lost 5 bases at V and 2 bases at J; junction bases unmatched: 15. The CDR3 extends over 17 amino acids. CDR1 is MGHRA and CDR2 is YSYEKL in the germline V gene. Here the CDR3 DNA reads TGCGCCAGCAGCGCCAAGTTCACCGGGACAGCAACCTACGAGCAGTACTTC. Translation: CASSAKFTGTATYEQYF.

The CDR3 reads CASSSGKSTDSNQPQHF. The CDR3 nucleotides read TGTGCCAGCAGCTCAGGAAAATCGACAGATAGCAATCAGCCCCAGCATTTT. The J gene is TRBJ1-5, the V gene TRBV7-9; TRBD1 might be the D (5 bases). V dropped 4 bases and J dropped 0 bases, with 16 bases sitting between them. There are 17 residues in the CDR3. Germline V gives CDR1 SEHNR, CDR2 FQNEAQ (reference sequence).

Points on this clone: The junction differs from germline at one of its ends, possibly a read error. The V call is TRBV9, the J call TRBJ2-1; no clear D. Per the germline V gene, CDR1 is SGDLS and CDR2 is YYNGEE. CDR3 length: 13 amino acids. In DNA, the CDR3 is TGTGCCAGCGGCGTAGGACCCACCAATGAGCAGTTCTTC. Translated: CASGVGPTNEQFF.

This clone was counted a single time. V and J are TRBV4-2 and TRBJ1-5; 7 nucleotides line up with TRBD1. The germline gives CDR1 LGHNA, CDR2 YNFKEQ. V was pared by 0 bases and J by 6 bases, with 8 bases of the junction left unmatched. The CDR3 runs to 16 residues. CDR3 DNA sequence: TGTGCCAGCAGCCAAGATAGGCAGGGGGTAGCTCAGCCCCAGCATTTT. It yields the protein CASSQDRQGVAQPQHF.

This clone occurred once. V gene TRBV7-9 combines with J gene TRBJ1-2; D remains unclear. In germline, CDR1 is SEHNR, CDR2 FQNEAQ (reference sequence). This CDR3 comprises 14 residues. V was shortened by 6 bases and J by 6 bases, with 17 bases between the two germline ends. CDR3 DNA sequence: TGTGCCAGCAGACTACCCGGGTCTGATAATGGCTACACCTTC. It yields the protein CASRLPGSDNGYTF.

This clone was seen a few times. The chain employs TRBV6-4 and TRBJ2-2, with 9 bases fitting TRBD2. The CDR3 spans 16 residues. Trimming removed 3 bases from V and 5 bases from J; junction bases left unmatched: 7. The germline gives CDR1 MRHNA, CDR2 SNTAGT. The CDR3 reads CASSEEAGGGTGELFF. The CDR3 nucleotides are TGTGCCAGCAGTGAAGAAGCGGGAGGTGGAACCGGGGAGCTGTTTTTT.

This clone was counted once. J is TRBJ2-7 and V is TRBV15, with D possibly called TRBD1 or TRBD2 (6 bases each). CDR1 and CDR2 from the germline V gene are LNHNV and YYDKDF (reference sequence). This CDR3 contains 15 residues. The ends were cut back, 0 bases at V and 2 bases at J, with 11 bases in the middle. The CDR3 here is CATSRDFGGPYEQYF. The DNA for the CDR3 is TGTGCCACCAGCAGAGATTTTGGGGGGCCCTACGAGCAGTACTTC.

The chain has TRBV5-1 and TRBJ1-6, with unresolved D. This CDR3 is built from 13 residues. The germline V gene encodes CDR1 SGHRS and CDR2 YFSETQ. V shed 5 bases and J shed 7 bases, with 10 bases lying between them. CDR3 residues: CASSPGANSPLHF. In DNA, the CDR3 is TGCGCCAGCAGTCCAGGAGCAAATTCACCCCTCCACTTT.

V usage is TRBV2 and J usage is TRBJ2-3; 9 nucleotides align to TRBD2. The CDR3 is 13 residues long. With V trimmed by 9 bases and J by 0 bases, 1 base remained unmatched. Germline V gives CDR1 SNHLY, CDR2 FYNNEI. This CDR3 is CARGLASTDTQYF. CDR3 nucleotide sequence: TGTGCCAGAGGACTAGCGAGCACAGATACGCAGTATTTT.